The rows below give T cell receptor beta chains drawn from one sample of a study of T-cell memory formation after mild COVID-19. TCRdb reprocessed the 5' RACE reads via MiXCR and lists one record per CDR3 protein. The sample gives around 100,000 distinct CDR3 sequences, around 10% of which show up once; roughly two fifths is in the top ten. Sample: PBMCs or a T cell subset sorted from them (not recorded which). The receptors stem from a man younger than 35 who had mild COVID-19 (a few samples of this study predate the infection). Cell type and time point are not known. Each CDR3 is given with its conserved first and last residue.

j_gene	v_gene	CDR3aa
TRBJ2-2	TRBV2	CASRRQGSTGELFF
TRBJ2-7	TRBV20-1	CSASQERDTYEQYF
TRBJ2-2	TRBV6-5	CASSYSGLATNTGELFF
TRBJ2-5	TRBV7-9	CASSSRQGARAETQYF
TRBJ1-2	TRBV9	CASSANRAYGYTF
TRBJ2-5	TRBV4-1	CASSPRLEETQYF
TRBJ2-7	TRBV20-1	CSAQDRGRSYEQYF
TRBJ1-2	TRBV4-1	CASSRETGFYGYTF
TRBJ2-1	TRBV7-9	CASSSRQVNEQFF
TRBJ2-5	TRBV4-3	CASSQVPAGGYETQYF
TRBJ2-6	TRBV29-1	CSVGAVDSGANVLTF
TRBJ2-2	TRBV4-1	CASSQDLAGELFF
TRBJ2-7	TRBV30	CAWTWDSRSYEQYF
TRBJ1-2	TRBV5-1	CASRPDGNYGYTF
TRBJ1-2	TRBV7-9	CASSAQDRTSYGYTF
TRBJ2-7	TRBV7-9	CASTPSGHHEQYF
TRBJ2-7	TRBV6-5	CASSYGGGGSYEQYF
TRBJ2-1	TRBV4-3	CASSQGPGPRKGNEQFF
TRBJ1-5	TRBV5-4	CASSPGQGANNQPQHF
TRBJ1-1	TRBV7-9	CASSFERTNTEAFF
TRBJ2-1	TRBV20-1	CSAMRPGNQPNEQFF
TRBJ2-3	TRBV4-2	CASSQGTSGGADTQYF
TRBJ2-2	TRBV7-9	CASSSRQYTGELFF
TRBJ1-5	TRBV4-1	CASSQDHGNLNQPQHF
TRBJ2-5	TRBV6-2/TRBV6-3	CASRRPGARRETQYF
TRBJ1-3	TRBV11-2	CASRETGSSGNTIYF
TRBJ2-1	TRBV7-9	CASSFPTSGGAPYNEQFF
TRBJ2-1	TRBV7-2	CASSLILGRDNEQFF
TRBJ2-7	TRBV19	CASSDDSAYEQYF
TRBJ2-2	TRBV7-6	CASSSKLAGDTGELFF
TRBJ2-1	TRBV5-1	CASSFSVLTSYNEQFF
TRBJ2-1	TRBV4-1	CASSQGSGTEQFF
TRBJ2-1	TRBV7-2	CVSSSGGALGEQFF
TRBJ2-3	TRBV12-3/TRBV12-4	CASSFNRDTQYF
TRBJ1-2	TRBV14	CASSQGTGNGGYTF
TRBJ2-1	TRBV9	CASSPWRGNYNEQFF
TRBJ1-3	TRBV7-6	CASSFSGAGNTIYF
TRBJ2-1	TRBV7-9	CASSLLSGNNEQFF
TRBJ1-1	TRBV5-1	CASSFVSLGEGNTEAFF
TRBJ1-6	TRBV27	CASSLGGYNSPLHF
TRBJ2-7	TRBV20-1	CSEGGSEYEQYF
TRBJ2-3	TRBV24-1	CATSDWSTDTQYF
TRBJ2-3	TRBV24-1	CATSGDAEVDTQYF